The T cell receptor (beta chain) described here comes from a study of cytomegalovirus exposure and HLA in healthy donors. This CDR3 region has 15 residues. Germline assignment: CDR1 LNHDA and CDR2 SQIVND (reference sequence). V lost 9 bases to trimming and J lost 0 bases; unmatched junction nucleotides: 10. This clone was recorded only once. Vbeta (60) and Jbeta (13) primers were used in the PCR. The protocol was immunoSEQ multiplex PCR, while the TCRdb copy is restricted to in-frame clones and leaves out a portion. The sample has 90,000 to 150,000 clones; around two thirds are singletons. Sequencing used PBMCs. The gene calls are TRBV19 and TRBJ1-1, with 7 positions matching TRBD1. The sequence derives from a woman aged 40 to 50 in good health and CMV-seropositive. The CDR3 DNA follows: TGTGCCAGCGGATACAGGGGTGCTATGAACACTGAAGCTTTCTTT. Translation gives CASGYRGAMNTEAFF.